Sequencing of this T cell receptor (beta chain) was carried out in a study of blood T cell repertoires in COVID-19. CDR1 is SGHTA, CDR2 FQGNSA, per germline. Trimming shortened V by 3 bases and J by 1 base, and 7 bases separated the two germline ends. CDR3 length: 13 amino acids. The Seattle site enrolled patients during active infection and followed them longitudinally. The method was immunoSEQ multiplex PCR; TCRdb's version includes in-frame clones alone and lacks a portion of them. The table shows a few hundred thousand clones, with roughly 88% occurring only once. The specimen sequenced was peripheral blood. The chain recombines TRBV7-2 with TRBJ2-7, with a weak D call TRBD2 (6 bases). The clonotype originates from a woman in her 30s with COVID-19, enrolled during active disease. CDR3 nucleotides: TGTGCCAGCAGCTTCGGACTATCCTACGAGCAGTACTTC. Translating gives CASSFGLSYEQYF.